This TCR beta chain appears in the sequencing data of a study of blood T cell repertoires in COVID-19. Overall study: The samples span acute and convalescent COVID-19 from the United States, Italy and Spain. The cDNA or gDNA used as material had been derived from T cells, B-cell-depleted T cells, or PBMCs.

Germline CDR1 is SGHRS and CDR2 is YFSETQ. CDR3 length: 15 amino acids. V gave up 2 bases and J gave up 3 bases; unmatched junction bases: 6. In the authors' methods: Researchers report that nucleated cell counts were estimated from reference gene primer amplification. Only in-frame clones appear in the TCRdb table, and some are missing; sequencing was by immunoSEQ multiplex PCR. The V and J calls and the clone size are those of that table, but D and trimming were determined from the DNA. The sample lists about 310,000 clones; around 90% were seen once. This clonotype originated in a man aged 50 to 60 with active or convalescent COVID-19. Sequencing was performed on peripheral blood. The rearrangement links TRBV5-1 to TRBJ1-1; 8 nucleotides line up with TRBD1. The CDR3 DNA reads TGCGCCAGCAGCTTTTCAGGGGGCGCCGACACTGAAGCTTTCTTT. Translation: CASSFSGGADTEAFF. The full variable domain, its missing parts supplied by reference TRBV5-1 and TRBJ1-1, is KAGVTQTPRYLIKTRGQQVTLSCSPISGHRSVSWYQQTPGQGLQFLFEYFSETQRNKGNFPGRFSGRQFSNSRSEMNVSTLELGDSALYLCASSFSGGADTEAFFGQGTRLTVV.